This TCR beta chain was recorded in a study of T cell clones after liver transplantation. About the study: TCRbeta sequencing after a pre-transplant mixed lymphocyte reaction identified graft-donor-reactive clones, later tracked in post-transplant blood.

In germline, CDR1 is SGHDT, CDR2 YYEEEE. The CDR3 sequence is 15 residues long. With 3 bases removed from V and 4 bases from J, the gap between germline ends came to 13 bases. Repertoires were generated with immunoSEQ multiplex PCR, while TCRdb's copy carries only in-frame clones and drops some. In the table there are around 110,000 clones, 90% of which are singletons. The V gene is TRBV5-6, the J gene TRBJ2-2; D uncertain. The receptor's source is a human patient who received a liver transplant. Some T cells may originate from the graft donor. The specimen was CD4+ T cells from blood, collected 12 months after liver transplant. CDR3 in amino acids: CASSSARTATGELFF. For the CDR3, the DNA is TGTGCCAGCAGCTCGGCGAGGACGGCCACCGGGGAGCTGTTTTTT.